The T cell receptor (beta chain) under discussion was sequenced for a study of neurological immune-mediated disorders. The sample holds many counts of this clonotype. Its antigen is not identified. Study results and limitations: Grouping of repertoires by phylogeny put those of 18 of 34 multiple sclerosis patients into a single related-CDR3 cluster, a possible signature. For the multiple sclerosis repertoire cluster, no association with any clinical or MRI feature was found.

5'RACE with 10-nucleotide random UMIs produced the cDNA. TCRdb re-called the 5' RACE reads with MiXCR, one entry per CDR3 protein. This sample has 45,000 or so distinct CDR3 sequences, with around 3.3% found just once. The TCR originated in a woman between 50 and 59 years old with multiple sclerosis. Sequencing used PBMCs.

CDR3: CASSWRPDTQYF. The CDR3 bases are TGTGCCAGCAGTTGGCGTCCAGATACGCAGTATTTT. This rearrangement joins TRBV28 to TRBJ2-3; D unclear. CDR3 length: 12 residues. From germline, CDR1 is MDHEN and CDR2 SYDVKM. Trimming took off 4 bases at V and 4 bases at J, with 6 bases between the two ends.